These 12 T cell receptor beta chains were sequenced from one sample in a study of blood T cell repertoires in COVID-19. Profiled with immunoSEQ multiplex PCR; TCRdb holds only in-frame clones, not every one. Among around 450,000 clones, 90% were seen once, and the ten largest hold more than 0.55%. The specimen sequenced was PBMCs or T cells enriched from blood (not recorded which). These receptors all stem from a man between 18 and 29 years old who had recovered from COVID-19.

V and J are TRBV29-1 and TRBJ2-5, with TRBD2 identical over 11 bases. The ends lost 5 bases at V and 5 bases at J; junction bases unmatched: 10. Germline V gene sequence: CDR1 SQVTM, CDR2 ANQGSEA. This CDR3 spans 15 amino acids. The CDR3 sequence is CSVNRLAGRAETQYF. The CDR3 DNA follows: TGCAGCGTTAATCGACTAGCGGGACGGGCGGAGACCCAGTACTTC.

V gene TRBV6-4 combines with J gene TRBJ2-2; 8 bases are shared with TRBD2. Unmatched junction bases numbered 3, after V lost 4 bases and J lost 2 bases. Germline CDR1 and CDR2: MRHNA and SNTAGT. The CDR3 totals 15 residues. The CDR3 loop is CASSVSGINTGELFF. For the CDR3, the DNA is TGTGCCAGCAGTGTTAGCGGGATAAACACCGGGGAGCTGTTTTTT.

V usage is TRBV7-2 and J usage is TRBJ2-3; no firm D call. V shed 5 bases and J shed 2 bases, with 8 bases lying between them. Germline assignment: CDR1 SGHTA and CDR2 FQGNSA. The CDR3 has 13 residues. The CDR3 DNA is TGTGCCAGCAGCGACTGGAACACAGATACGCAGTATTTT. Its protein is CASSDWNTDTQYF.

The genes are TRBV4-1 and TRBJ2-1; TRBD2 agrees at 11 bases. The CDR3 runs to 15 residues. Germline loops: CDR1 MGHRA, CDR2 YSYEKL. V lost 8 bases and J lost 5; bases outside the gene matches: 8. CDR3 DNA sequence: TGCGCCAGCGGACTCGGGACTAGCGGTAACAATGAGCAGTTCTTC. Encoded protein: CASGLGTSGNNEQFF.

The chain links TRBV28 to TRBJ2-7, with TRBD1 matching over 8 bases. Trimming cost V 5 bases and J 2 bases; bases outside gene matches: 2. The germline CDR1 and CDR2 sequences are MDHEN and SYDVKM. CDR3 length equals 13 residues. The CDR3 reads CASSGTGAYEQYF. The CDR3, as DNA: TGTGCCAGCAGTGGGACAGGCGCCTACGAGCAGTACTTC.

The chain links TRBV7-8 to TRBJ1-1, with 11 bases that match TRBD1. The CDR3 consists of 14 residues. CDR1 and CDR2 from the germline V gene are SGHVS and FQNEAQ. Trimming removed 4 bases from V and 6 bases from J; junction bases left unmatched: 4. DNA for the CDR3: TGTGCCAGCAGCTGGACAGGGGGCAGGGCTGAAGCTTTCTTT. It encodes CASSWTGGRAEAFF.

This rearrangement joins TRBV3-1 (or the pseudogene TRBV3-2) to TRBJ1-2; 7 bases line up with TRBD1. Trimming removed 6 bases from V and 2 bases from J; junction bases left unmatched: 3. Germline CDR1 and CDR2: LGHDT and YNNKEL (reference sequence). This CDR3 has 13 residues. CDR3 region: CASRGQSNYGYTF. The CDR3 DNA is TGTGCCAGCAGGGGACAGAGCAACTATGGCTACACCTTC.

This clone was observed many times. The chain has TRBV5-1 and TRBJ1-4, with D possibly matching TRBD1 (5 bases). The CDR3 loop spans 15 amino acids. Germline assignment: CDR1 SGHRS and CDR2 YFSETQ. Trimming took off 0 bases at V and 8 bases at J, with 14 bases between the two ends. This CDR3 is CASSLDNPGREKLFF. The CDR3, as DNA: TGCGCCAGCAGCTTGGATAATCCAGGGCGGGAAAAACTGTTTTTT.

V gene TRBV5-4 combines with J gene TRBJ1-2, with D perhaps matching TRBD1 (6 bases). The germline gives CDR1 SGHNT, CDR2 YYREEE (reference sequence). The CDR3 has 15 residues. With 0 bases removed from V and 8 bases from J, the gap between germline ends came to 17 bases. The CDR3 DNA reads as TGTGCCAGCAGCTTGGAAGGGGCAGGGGATAGCGGCTACACCTTC. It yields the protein CASSLEGAGDSGYTF. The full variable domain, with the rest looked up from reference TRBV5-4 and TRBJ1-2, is ETGVTQSPTHLIKTRGQQVTLRCSSQSGHNTVSWYQQALGQGPQFIFQYYREEENGRGNFPPRFSGLQFPNYSSELNVNALELDDSALYLCASSLEGAGDSGYTFGSGTRLTVV.

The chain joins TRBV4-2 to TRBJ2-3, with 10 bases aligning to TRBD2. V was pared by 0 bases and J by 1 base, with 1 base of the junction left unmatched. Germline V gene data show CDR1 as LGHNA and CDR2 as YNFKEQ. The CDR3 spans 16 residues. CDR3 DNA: TGTGCCAGCAGCCAAGATCTAGCGGGGGGCACAGATACGCAGTATTTT. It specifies CASSQDLAGGTDTQYF.

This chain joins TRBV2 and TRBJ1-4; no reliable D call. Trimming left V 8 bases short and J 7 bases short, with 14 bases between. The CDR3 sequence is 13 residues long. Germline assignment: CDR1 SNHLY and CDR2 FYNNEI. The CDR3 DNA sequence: TGTGCCAGCCTTCAAGATCGGTCTGAAAAACTGTTTTTT. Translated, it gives CASLQDRSEKLFF.

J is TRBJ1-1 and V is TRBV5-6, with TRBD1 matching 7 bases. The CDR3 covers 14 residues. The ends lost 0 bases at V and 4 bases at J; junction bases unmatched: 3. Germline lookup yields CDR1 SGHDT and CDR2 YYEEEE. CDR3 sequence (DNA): TGTGCCAGCAGCTTGGGACAGGGTATCACTGAAGCTTTCTTT. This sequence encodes CASSLGQGITEAFF.